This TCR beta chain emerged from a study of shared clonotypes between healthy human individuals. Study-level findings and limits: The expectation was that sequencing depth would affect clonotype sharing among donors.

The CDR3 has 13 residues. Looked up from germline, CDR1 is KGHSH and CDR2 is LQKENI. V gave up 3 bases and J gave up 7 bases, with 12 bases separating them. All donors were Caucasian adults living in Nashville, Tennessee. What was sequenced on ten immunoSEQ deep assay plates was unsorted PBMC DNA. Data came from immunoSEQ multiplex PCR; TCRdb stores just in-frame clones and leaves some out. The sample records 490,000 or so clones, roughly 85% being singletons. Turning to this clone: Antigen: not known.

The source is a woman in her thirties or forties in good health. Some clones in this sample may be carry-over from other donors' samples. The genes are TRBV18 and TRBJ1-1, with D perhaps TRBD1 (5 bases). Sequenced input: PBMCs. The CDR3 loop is CASSPSGGLEAFF. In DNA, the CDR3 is TGTGCCAGCTCACCCTCTGGGGGACTTGAAGCTTTCTTT.